What follows describes a single T cell receptor beta chain. CDR1 LGHDT and CDR2 YNNKEL come from the germline V gene (reference sequence). This CDR3 is built from 16 residues. V dropped 2 bases and J dropped 4 bases, with 17 bases sitting between them. This sample is drawn from a study of blood T cell repertoires in COVID-19. The wider study: Samples of COVID-19 (acute and convalescent) were obtained from the United States, Italy and Spain. Sample material is recorded as cDNA or gDNA derived from T cells, B-cell-depleted T cells, or PBMCs.

Per the original data handling: For nucleated cells, counts were estimated from reference gene primer amplification. Profiled with immunoSEQ multiplex PCR; TCRdb holds only in-frame clones, not every one. V and J calls and clone size are copied from that table; D and trimming were computed from the DNA. The sample has 200,000 to 300,000 clones, approximately 88% seen once. The rearrangement uses TRBV3-1 (or the pseudogene TRBV3-2) and TRBJ1-2; D unclear. Sequencing input: peripheral blood. The sequence derives from a human donor in a cohort sampled during active COVID-19. The CDR3 is CASSQMINGEIYGYTF. The DNA of the CDR3 is TGTGCCAGCAGCCAAATGATTAACGGGGAGATCTATGGCTACACCTTC.